These 15 T cell receptor beta chains were all obtained from the same sample, sequenced in a study of blood T cell repertoires in COVID-19. Method: immunoSEQ multiplex PCR; TCRdb's copy keeps in-frame clones and lacks some. The sample carries under 250,000 clones, about 76% recorded once. Sequenced sample: PBMCs or T cells enriched from blood (not recorded which). The receptors come from a woman in her forties or fifties with acute COVID-19.

The CDR3 nucleotides are TGCAGTGCTAGTAGAGCGGGGGGCCCTAACACCGGGGAGCTGTTTTTT. Translating gives CSASRAGGPNTGELFF. This chain uses TRBV20-1 with TRBJ2-2; 9 nucleotides agree with TRBD2. Germline V gene sequence: CDR1 DFQATT, CDR2 SNEGSKA (reference sequence). V was clipped by 3 bases and J by 2 bases; unmatched bases: 7. The CDR3 has 16 residues.

This clone was observed once. The chain joins TRBV28 to TRBJ1-2, with 7 bases lining up with TRBD1. V shed 5 bases, J shed 0 bases, and the junction held 9 bases outside the gene matches. Germline assignment: CDR1 MDHEN and CDR2 SYDVKM. This CDR3 spans 16 amino acids. DNA of the CDR3: TGTGCCAGCAGTACCCAGGGGGGACTCACTAACTATGGCTACACCTTC. Residues: CASSTQGGLTNYGYTF.

The V gene is TRBV27, the J gene TRBJ1-2; 8 bases map to TRBD1. V shed 7 bases, J shed 8 bases, and the junction held 12 bases outside the gene matches. The CDR3 runs 14 residues. Germline loops: CDR1 MNHEY, CDR2 SMNVEV (reference sequence). CDR3 in amino acids: CASTQGQGQGGYTF. DNA for the CDR3: TGTGCCAGCACCCAAGGACAGGGACAAGGGGGCTACACCTTC.

This chain uses TRBV11-2 with TRBJ2-7, with D maybe TRBD1 (6 bases). V lost 5 bases and J lost 3, with 26 bases in between. The CDR3 length is 18 residues. Germline-derived CDR1 and CDR2 are SGHAT and FQNNGV. The CDR3 sequence is CASSLTFVGQPSSYEQYF. In nucleotides, the CDR3 is TGTGCCAGCAGCCTGACGTTTGTGGGACAACCTTCGAGCTACGAGCAGTACTTC.

V usage is TRBV30 and J usage is TRBJ2-5, with 7 bases identical to TRBD1. Germline V lookup: CDR1 GTSNPN, CDR2 SVGIG (reference sequence). Unmatched junction bases numbered 8, after V lost 5 bases and J lost 2 bases. The CDR3 spans 14 residues. The CDR3 nucleotides read TGTGCCTGGGAAAGGGACAGACAGCAAGAGACCCAGTACTTC. Translated, it gives CAWERDRQQETQYF.

The J gene is TRBJ2-7, the V gene TRBV11-3; tentatively, D is TRBD1 (6 bases). Germline values: CDR1 SGHNT, CDR2 YENEEA. The V gene lost 5 bases and the J gene lost 2 bases, with 10 bases spanning the gap. The CDR3 sequence is 13 residues long. CDR3: CASSGDKAYEQYF. The CDR3 nucleotides are TGTGCCAGCAGCGGGGACAAGGCCTACGAGCAGTACTTC.

This chain joins TRBV24-1 and TRBJ2-1; 10 nucleotides line up with TRBD2. Trimming removed 5 bases from V and 3 bases from J; junction bases left unmatched: 15. The CDR3 spans 19 residues. The germline gives CDR1 KGHDR, CDR2 SFDVKD. The CDR3 loop is CATSGTSGKASRDYNEQFF. The DNA for the CDR3 is TGTGCCACCAGTGGGACTAGCGGAAAGGCCTCGCGAGACTACAATGAGCAGTTCTTC.

The V and J genes are TRBV15 and TRBJ2-1; 16 nucleotides line up with TRBD2. V dropped 0 bases and J dropped 2; count of bases not matched to a gene: 4. Germline CDR1 reads LNHNV; CDR2 reads YYDKDF (reference sequence). The CDR3 has 19 amino acids. The CDR3, as DNA: TGTGCCACCAGCAGAGAGGGACTAGCGGGAGGGGCCCCCTACAATGAGCAGTTCTTC. As protein: CATSREGLAGGAPYNEQFF.

V is TRBV28 and J is TRBJ1-1; the D gene is possibly TRBD1 (5 bases). V shed 4 bases and J shed 3 bases, with 12 bases lying between them. CDR3 length: 14 amino acids. The germline gives CDR1 MDHEN, CDR2 SYDVKM. The CDR3 is CASSWGPTDTEAFF. In DNA form, the CDR3 reads TGTGCCAGCAGTTGGGGCCCCACGGACACTGAAGCTTTCTTT. The variable domain in full, with the rest retrieved from reference TRBV28 and TRBJ1-1, is DVKVTQSSRYLVKRTGEKVFLECVQDMDHENMFWYRQDPGLGLRLIYFSYDVKMKEKGDIPEGYSVSREKKERFSLILESASTNQTSMYLCASSWGPTDTEAFFGQGTRLTVV.

This chain connects TRBV5-5 to TRBJ2-3; no clear D. CDR1 and CDR2 from the germline V gene are SGHKS and YYEKEE (reference sequence). The germline V and J ends were trimmed by 0 bases and 2 bases, with 13 bases remaining between them. The CDR3 is 16 amino acids. In DNA, the CDR3 is TGTGCCAGCAGCTTGGCTCTCTCAGGTCCCACAGATACGCAGTATTTT. This translates into CASSLALSGPTDTQYF.

The chain carries TRBV19 and TRBJ1-5, with TRBD1 matching 8 bases. CDR3 size: 17 residues. V shed 7 bases, J shed 1 base, and the junction held 12 bases outside the gene matches. CDR1 and CDR2 (germline): LNHDA, SQIVND (reference sequence). The CDR3: CASMKYGRGQSNQPQHF. The CDR3 DNA reads as TGTGCCAGTATGAAATACGGCAGGGGGCAAAGCAATCAGCCCCAGCATTTT.

The chain links TRBV20-1 to TRBJ1-2; D is undetermined. The CDR3 loop spans 11 amino acids. The germline gives CDR1 DFQATT, CDR2 SNEGSKA (reference sequence). Trimming stripped 3 bases from V and 4 bases from J, with 6 bases between. In nucleotides, the CDR3 is TGCAGTGCTAGTAACTCCTATGGCTACACCTTC. Translating it yields CSASNSYGYTF.

V and J are TRBV4-1 and TRBJ1-1, with TRBD1 matching over 7 bases. Germline V CDR1 and CDR2: MGHRA, YSYEKL. The CDR3 has 16 amino acids. The V segment lost 3 bases and the J segment 5 bases; nucleotides outside the gene matches: 12. CDR3 in DNA: TGCGCCAGCAGCCAGGGGTGGGACAGTGGGGAAACTGAAGCTTTCTTT. This translates into CASSQGWDSGETEAFF.

V and J are TRBV11-1 and TRBJ2-5; TRBD2 matches 7 bases. Germline V gene data show CDR1 as SGHAT and CDR2 as FQDESV (reference sequence). Trimming took 6 bases from V and 4 from J; bases not matched to a gene: 2. CDR3 length: 12 amino acids. CDR3 nucleotides: TGTGCCAGCAGTTCGGGGGGAGAGACCCAGTACTTC. It is translated as CASSSGGETQYF.

V usage is TRBV28 and J usage is TRBJ1-6; no clear D. Germline V gene data show CDR1 as MDHEN and CDR2 as SYDVKM. This CDR3 has 13 amino acids. V was trimmed by 4 bases and J by 7 bases, leaving 8 bases between them. The CDR3 DNA reads as TGTGCCAGCAGTTGGGAGTCCAATTCACCCCTCCACTTT. Its translation: CASSWESNSPLHF.